This paragraph covers one T cell receptor (beta chain) sequence. The antigen is undetermined. These data originate in a study of shared clonotypes between healthy human individuals. The study enrolled healthy HIV-negative adults without recent acute infections or vaccinations as donors. DNA at about 190 ng, around 30,000 T cell genomes, went into sorted-subset replicate PCRs. TCRdb's copy holds only in-frame clones and misses some; the assay was immunoSEQ multiplex PCR. The repertoire holds over 95,000 clones, 68% seen once, with roughly a quarter in the top ten. Study-level points and caveats: Investigators expected sequencing depth to affect clonotype sharing among donors.

Germline-derived CDR1 and CDR2 are MNHNS and SASEGT. J was trimmed by 6 bases and V by 4 bases; bases with no gene match: 4. The CDR3 is made up of 14 amino acids. This sequence was found in a woman in her twenties or thirties in good health. The genes are TRBV6-1 and TRBJ2-1; 9 bases are shared with TRBD2. Sequencing was carried out using memory CD8+ T cells sorted from blood. Indicated subset: CD45RO+ cells pooled with CCR7-negative TemRA cells. CDR3 loop: CASSGLAGSNEQFF. CDR3 coding DNA: TGTGCCAGCAGTGGGCTAGCGGGAAGCAATGAGCAGTTCTTC.